These 28 T cell receptor beta chains came from one sample sequenced in a study of beta chain features in type 1 diabetes. Study-level points and caveats: All four CD4+ subsets of Type 1 diabetes patients contained TCRB CDR3s that were moderately but significantly shorter.

Isolated RNA was reverse transcribed in full, so expressed TCRB transcripts were sequenced. Repertoires were generated with immunoSEQ multiplex PCR, while TCRdb's copy carries only in-frame clones and drops some. Among about 650,000 clones listed, roughly 12% were seen once. Their cognate antigens are unknown. Sequencing was carried out using naive CD4+ T cells from blood. The receptors derive from a man aged 30 to 39 with type 1 diabetes.

V usage is TRBV7-2 and J usage is TRBJ1-2, with D unclear. In germline, CDR1 is SGHTA, CDR2 FQGNSA. The CDR3 covers 15 residues. V was cut by 1 base and J by 0 bases, with 9 bases left in between. CDR3 bases: TGTGCCAGCAGCTTAGGGGCAACTCCTAACTATGGCTACACCTTC. Translating gives CASSLGATPNYGYTF.

V usage is TRBV7-2 and J usage is TRBJ1-2; a weak D match, TRBD1 (5 bases). The CDR3 totals 13 residues. The V and J ends lost 5 bases and 4 bases respectively, with 11 bases between them. CDR1 is SGHTA, CDR2 FQGNSA, per germline. The CDR3 loop reads CASSQQVTYGYTF. CDR3 DNA sequence: TGTGCCAGCAGCCAACAGGTGACCTATGGCTACACCTTC.

The chain links TRBV5-1 to TRBJ2-1; 14 nucleotides agree with TRBD2. In germline, CDR1 is SGHRS, CDR2 YFSETQ. The V and J ends lost 4 bases and 11 bases, in that order; junction bases with no gene match: 5. This CDR3 contains 14 residues. In DNA, the CDR3 is TGCGCCAGCAGCCTGGGGACTAGCGGGGGTAAGCAGTTCTTC. Protein product: CASSLGTSGGKQFF.

The CDR3 coding sequence is TGTGCCTGGGGTCTTATAGGTTCACCCCTCCACTTT. It specifies CAWGLIGSPLHF. J is TRBJ1-6 and V is TRBV30; D ambiguous. V lost 5 bases and J 9 bases, leaving 11 bases between the germline ends. The germline CDR1 and CDR2 sequences are GTSNPN and SVGIG (reference sequence). The CDR3 totals 12 residues.

This clone was seen only a few times. CDR3 protein: CASTLRTGSYEQYF. CDR3 bases: TGTGCCAGCACTCTTAGGACAGGTTCCTACGAGCAGTACTTC. J is TRBJ2-7 and V is TRBV6-5, with 7 positions matching TRBD1. This CDR3 is built from 14 residues. Germline V gene sequence: CDR1 MNHEY, CDR2 SVGAGI. The V and J ends lost 7 bases and 1 base, in that order; junction bases with no gene match: 7.

This clone has just a few counts. This chain connects TRBV19 to TRBJ1-2; TRBD1 might be the D (5 bases). Per germline, CDR1 LNHDA and CDR2 SQIVND (reference sequence). Trimming cost V 4 bases and J 8 bases, with 14 bases left between them. This CDR3 has 13 residues. As DNA, the CDR3 is TGTGCCAGTAGTAACCAGGGTCGCGGCGGCTACACCTTC. It codes for CASSNQGRGGYTF.

This chain links TRBV25-1 with TRBJ2-5, with D maybe TRBD2 (6 bases). V lost 8 bases to trimming and J lost 0 bases, with 16 bases between them. The CDR3 sequence is 15 residues long. Germline V gene lookup returns CDR1 MGHDK and CDR2 SYGVNS. As DNA, the CDR3 is TGTGCCAGCGACATTAAAGGGGAGGACCAAGAGACCCAGTACTTC. It is translated as CASDIKGEDQETQYF.

A few counts support this clone. This chain links TRBV30 with TRBJ2-7; weak D call: TRBD2 (5 bases). Trimming stripped 0 bases from V and 5 bases from J, with 5 bases between. The CDR3 length is 11 residues. Germline values: CDR1 GTSNPN, CDR2 SVGIG (reference sequence). The CDR3 sequence is CAWSVADEQYF. The CDR3 nucleotides read TGTGCCTGGAGTGTAGCGGACGAGCAGTACTTC.

The rearrangement uses TRBV7-2 and TRBJ2-1, with D perhaps TRBD1 (6 bases). The CDR3 is 15 amino acids. The V gene's germline CDR1 is SGHTA and CDR2 FQGNSA. V lost 4 bases and J 6 bases, leaving 16 bases between the germline ends. In DNA, the CDR3 is TGTGCCAGCAGCTCGTTCCGGGGCAGGGGCAATGAGCAGTTCTTC. It encodes CASSSFRGRGNEQFF.

The genes are TRBV5-1 and TRBJ2-2; a possible D gene is TRBD1 (5 bases). The CDR3 covers 14 residues. Germline CDR1 is SGHRS and CDR2 is YFSETQ. V was pared by 5 bases and J by 1 base, with 9 bases between. The CDR3: CASRRGGNTGELFF. CDR3 bases: TGCGCCAGCAGAAGGGGTGGGAACACCGGGGAGCTGTTTTTT.

The rearrangement links TRBV5-1 to TRBJ2-5, with 7 bases matching TRBD1. Trimming removed 0 bases from V and 5 bases from J; junction bases left unmatched: 10. Germline assignment: CDR1 SGHRS and CDR2 YFSETQ. CDR3 size: 16 residues. The CDR3 loop reads CASSLAPQGERETQYF. The CDR3, as DNA: TGCGCCAGCAGCTTGGCCCCCCAGGGGGAGAGGGAGACCCAGTACTTC.

V usage is TRBV2 and J usage is TRBJ2-3; D gene ambiguous. The CDR3 totals 14 residues. Deletions cut 4 bases from V and 0 bases from J, with 8 bases between. Looked up from germline, CDR1 is SNHLY and CDR2 is FYNNEI. The CDR3 here is CASSGLSSTDTQYF. For the CDR3, the DNA is TGTGCCAGCAGTGGACTCTCTAGCACAGATACGCAGTATTTT.

This clone turned up a few times. This sequence joins TRBV5-4 and TRBJ2-2; D may be TRBD1 (6 bases). The ends were cut back, 0 bases at V and 6 bases at J, with 9 bases in the middle. CDR3 length: 14 residues. Germline V lookup: CDR1 SGHNT, CDR2 YYREEE (reference sequence). The DNA for the CDR3 is TGTGCCAGCAGCTTGGAGAACAGGGCCGGGGAGCTGTTTTTT. This codes for CASSLENRAGELFF.

The CDR3 DNA reads TGTGCCAGCAGTGAATATGGGGGCGGTCAGCCCCAGCATTTT. Its translation: CASSEYGGGQPQHF. The chain employs TRBV25-1 and TRBJ1-5; a possible D gene is TRBD1 (6 bases). Trimming cost V 0 bases and J 6 bases, with 9 bases left between them. The CDR3 length is 14 residues. Germline V CDR1 and CDR2: MGHDK, SYGVNS.

The table lists this clone with a few counts. The J gene is TRBJ2-1, the V gene TRBV6-4, with D maybe TRBD1 (6 bases). CDR3 length: 13 residues. Trimming removed 6 bases from V and 9 bases from J, with 15 bases in between. The V gene's germline CDR1 is MRHNA and CDR2 SNTAGT. CDR3 residues: CASRSESRGEQFF. The CDR3 DNA reads as TGTGCCAGCAGAAGCGAGTCCAGGGGTGAGCAGTTCTTC.

CDR3 bases: TGTGCCAGCTCACCACAAAGGGACTCCTACAATGAGCAGTTCTTC. Translation: CASSPQRDSYNEQFF. V and J are TRBV18 and TRBJ2-1; D is unclear. There are 15 residues in the CDR3. Between the trimmed V and J ends, which lost 1 base and 0 bases, there was a span of 7 bases. Germline lookup yields CDR1 KGHSH and CDR2 LQKENI.

The chain is built from TRBV7-8 and TRBJ2-5, with D possibly TRBD2 on 5 matching bases. Germline CDR1 is SGHVS and CDR2 is FQNEAQ. This CDR3 spans 14 amino acids. The V end lost 1 base, the J end lost 4 bases, and 10 bases lay between the germline ends. CDR3 coding DNA: TGTGCCAGCAGCTTAGTTCTAGCCTCAGAGACCCAGTACTTC. Its protein product is CASSLVLASETQYF.

This clone was observed a handful of times. The chain is built from TRBV9 and TRBJ2-1; D unresolved. The V end was cut by 3 bases, the J end by 5 bases, with 3 bases between. The CDR3 has 11 residues. Germline CDR1 SGDLS, CDR2 YYNGEE. CDR3 protein: CASSGNNEQFF. The CDR3 DNA sequence: TGTGCCAGCAGCGGAAACAATGAGCAGTTCTTC.

V and J are TRBV7-2 and TRBJ2-7; weak D call: TRBD2 (6 bases). The V end lost 6 bases, the J end lost 6 bases, and 18 bases lay between the germline ends. This CDR3 is 14 amino acids long. Germline V gene lookup returns CDR1 SGHTA and CDR2 FQGNSA. The CDR3 is CASSLRFGGAEQYF. The DNA of the CDR3 is TGTGCCAGCAGTTTACGATTCGGGGGTGCCGAGCAGTACTTC.

The chain couples TRBV5-6 to TRBJ1-1; D is unclear. The CDR3 spans 14 residues. Trimming left V 1 base short and J 3 bases short, with 10 bases between. CDR1 SGHDT and CDR2 YYEEEE come from the germline V gene. The CDR3 nucleotides read TGTGCCAGCAGCTTGAACCCCGTCGACACTGAAGCTTTCTTT. Amino acid sequence: CASSLNPVDTEAFF.

This clone has a handful of counts. The V gene is TRBV7-2, the J gene TRBJ2-3; D is uncertain. Between the trimmed V and J ends, which lost 7 bases and 1 base, there was a span of 12 bases. CDR1 is SGHTA and CDR2 is FQGNSA in the germline V gene. The CDR3 is 14 amino acids. The CDR3 protein is CASKFDQGTDTQYF. CDR3 bases: TGTGCCAGCAAATTTGACCAGGGCACAGATACGCAGTATTTT.

In its sample, this clone was seen a few times. The V gene is TRBV9, the J gene TRBJ2-7; 7 nucleotides align to TRBD1. CDR1 SGDLS and CDR2 YYNGEE come from the germline V gene. Trimming took 0 bases from V and 6 from J; bases not matched to a gene: 3. This CDR3 contains 13 residues. CDR3 sequence (DNA): TGTGCCAGCAGCGTAGGGACAGGAGGCGAGCAGTACTTC. Its protein product is CASSVGTGGEQYF.

This clone appeared a few times. The gene calls are TRBV5-1 and TRBJ1-4; 8 nucleotides line up with TRBD1. The CDR3 runs to 14 residues. CDR1 and CDR2 (germline): SGHRS, YFSETQ. J lost 2 bases, V lost 4 bases, and 1 base had no gene match. The CDR3 region has the DNA TGCGCCAGCAGCACAGGGGGTACTAATGAAAAACTGTTTTTT. Its protein product is CASSTGGTNEKLFF.

The gene calls are TRBV30 and TRBJ1-5; unclear D gene. Germline values: CDR1 GTSNPN, CDR2 SVGIG (reference sequence). The CDR3 is 14 residues long. Trimming left V 0 bases short and J 4 bases short, with 10 bases between. CDR3 protein: CAWSVPHPNQPQHF. CDR3 nucleotides: TGTGCCTGGAGTGTGCCGCACCCTAATCAGCCCCAGCATTTT.

This clone was seen a handful of times. The J gene is TRBJ2-5, the V gene TRBV15; maybe TRBD1 (5 bases). The CDR3 has 15 amino acids. V lost 0 bases and J lost 0, with 8 bases in between. Germline V lookup: CDR1 LNHNV, CDR2 YYDKDF (reference sequence). The CDR3 sequence is CATSRDRAYQETQYF. CDR3 in DNA: TGTGCCACCAGCAGAGACAGGGCCTACCAAGAGACCCAGTACTTC.

The chain uses TRBV9 and TRBJ1-2; D remains ambiguous. The V gene's germline CDR1 is SGDLS and CDR2 YYNGEE. This CDR3 region has 15 residues. V dropped 0 bases and J dropped 4 bases, with 13 bases sitting between them. In DNA, the CDR3 is TGTGCCAGCAGCGTAGAAGCCGAAACCGGCTATGGCTACACCTTC. Translating gives CASSVEAETGYGYTF.

J is TRBJ1-1 and V is TRBV5-1; 7 bases map to TRBD1. The CDR3 loop spans 14 amino acids. Trimming removed 2 bases from V and 7 bases from J; junction bases left unmatched: 8. Germline V lookup: CDR1 SGHRS, CDR2 YFSETQ. The CDR3 nucleotides are TGCGCCAGCAGCTTAAACCAGGGGGTGGATGAAGCTTTCTTT. This sequence encodes CASSLNQGVDEAFF.

The chain employs TRBV19 and TRBJ2-1; 11 bases agree with TRBD2. Germline-derived CDR1 and CDR2 are LNHDA and SQIVND (reference sequence). Trimming took 2 bases from V and 4 from J; bases not matched to a gene: 4. The CDR3 is made up of 16 amino acids. Here the CDR3 DNA reads TGTGCCAGTAGTATAAGTCCTAGCGGGGGGTACAATGAGCAGTTCTTC. It is translated as CASSISPSGGYNEQFF.